The 28 T cell receptor beta chains below all came from one sample that was sequenced in a study of T cell responses to AZD1222 COVID-19 vaccine. Sequencing used immunoSEQ multiplex PCR; TCRdb keeps in-frame clones, though not all of them. Altogether fewer than 110,000 clones are present, around 87% being singletons, with the ten largest covering roughly 10%. The sequencing here drew on peripheral blood, taken 28 days after the second AZD1222 dose. The source is an adult who received the AZD1222 COVID-19 vaccine.

The genes are TRBV2 and TRBJ1-3; D is unclear. The ends were cut back, 7 bases at V and 2 bases at J, with 9 bases in the middle. Germline V gene sequence: CDR1 SNHLY, CDR2 FYNNEI. The length of the CDR3 is 13 residues. Here the CDR3 DNA reads TGTGCCAGCAATTATGGGGCTGGAAACACCATATATTTT. This codes for CASNYGAGNTIYF.

The J gene is TRBJ2-2, the V gene TRBV19; perhaps TRBD1 as D (5 bases). V was shortened by 0 bases and J by 6 bases, with 20 bases between the two germline ends. The CDR3 length is 18 residues. CDR1 and CDR2 (germline): LNHDA, SQIVND (reference sequence). DNA for the CDR3: TGTGCCAGTAGTATAGATCTATTCGTTGGGGCAGGCGCCGGGGAGCTGTTTTTT. Its protein product is CASSIDLFVGAGAGELFF.

The chain is built from TRBV5-5 and TRBJ2-5; tentative D call: TRBD2 (6 bases). V was shortened by 2 bases and J by 2 bases, with 13 bases between the two germline ends. The CDR3 is made up of 15 amino acids. Germline CDR1 is SGHKS and CDR2 is YYEKEE (reference sequence). The DNA for the CDR3 is TGTGCCAGCAGCTTTTTCGAGGAGGGTCAAGAGACCCAGTACTTC. Protein product: CASSFFEEGQETQYF.

The genes are TRBV19 and TRBJ2-3, with a tentative D call TRBD2 (6 bases). The CDR3 covers 14 residues. The germline V gene has CDR1 LNHDA and CDR2 SQIVND (reference sequence). The germline V and J ends were trimmed by 5 bases and 4 bases, with 13 bases remaining between them. CDR3 protein: CASSSGGAADTQYF. The DNA for the CDR3 is TGTGCCAGTAGTTCAGGCGGGGCGGCAGATACGCAGTATTTT.

The chain combines TRBV18 with TRBJ1-1; D is unresolved. The V gene lost 4 bases and the J gene lost 0 bases, with 6 bases spanning the gap. Germline V gives CDR1 KGHSH, CDR2 LQKENI. CDR3 size: 13 residues. The CDR3 DNA is TGTGCCAGCTCACGACGTATGAACACTGAAGCTTTCTTT. As protein: CASSRRMNTEAFF. Based on the CDR3 plus reference TRBV18 and TRBJ1-1, the full variable domain is NAGVMQNPRHLVRRRGQEARLRCSPMKGHSHVYWYRQLPEEGLKFMVYLQKENIIDESGMPKERFSAEFPKEGPSILRIQQVVRGDSAAYFCASSRRMNTEAFFGQGTRLTVV.

The chain couples TRBV12-3 or TRBV12-4 to TRBJ2-7, with 8 bases matching TRBD1. The CDR3 totals 13 residues. V was pared by 6 bases and J by 5 bases, with 6 bases of the junction left unmatched. The CDR3 loop reads CASRSQGANEQYF. CDR3 in DNA: TGTGCCAGCAGGTCCCAGGGGGCCAACGAGCAGTACTTC.

This clone was picked up one time. V is TRBV20-1 and J is TRBJ1-4; possible D gene TRBD1, 6 bases. This CDR3 spans 15 amino acids. The germline V gene has CDR1 DFQATT and CDR2 SNEGSKA (reference sequence). Trimming stripped 3 bases from V and 3 bases from J, with 14 bases between. The CDR3 loop is CSASALDRANEKLFF. The CDR3 coding sequence is TGCAGTGCTAGTGCCCTGGACAGAGCTAATGAAAAACTGTTTTTT.

CDR3 in amino acids: CASSSLGGTQYF. The CDR3 region has the DNA TGTGCCAGCAGTTCATTGGGGGGGACCCAGTACTTC. The J gene is TRBJ2-5, the V gene TRBV27, with D perhaps matching TRBD2 (6 bases). The CDR3 length is 12 residues. The germline gives CDR1 MNHEY, CDR2 SMNVEV (reference sequence). Trimming pared 4 bases from V and 7 bases from J, leaving 10 bases between.

The chain links TRBV19 to TRBJ2-5; no definite D call. Germline CDR1 and CDR2: LNHDA and SQIVND (reference sequence). Trimming took 4 bases from V and 7 from J, leaving 19 bases between them. This CDR3 spans 15 amino acids. CDR3 sequence (DNA): TGTGCCAGTAGTAGGTCCGCCAAGGGCCCCATGACCCAGTACTTC. This encodes CASSRSAKGPMTQYF.

J is TRBJ2-3 and V is TRBV4-1; D perhaps matches TRBD1 (6 bases). V lost 3 bases and J 5 bases, leaving 18 bases between the germline ends. CDR1 and CDR2 (germline): MGHRA, YSYEKL. The CDR3 runs to 16 residues. CDR3 in DNA: TGCGCCAGCAGCCACGCTGACAGGTTCAGTGGAGATACGCAGTATTTT. Protein sequence: CASSHADRFSGDTQYF.

The chain couples TRBV9 to TRBJ2-7; D call uncertain. This CDR3 spans 11 amino acids. V was trimmed by 0 bases and J by 5 bases, leaving 3 bases between them. Germline loops: CDR1 SGDLS, CDR2 YYNGEE. Written as DNA, the CDR3 is TGTGCCAGCAGCGTAGCAGACGAGCAGTACTTC. Translated: CASSVADEQYF.

The genes are TRBV7-9 and TRBJ1-1, with TRBD1 matching 9 bases. The germline V gene encodes CDR1 SEHNR and CDR2 FQNEAQ (reference sequence). The CDR3 sequence is 16 residues long. The ends lost 4 bases at V and 10 bases at J; junction bases unmatched: 16. CDR3 sequence reads: CASSSMEQGAPRVAFF. CDR3 bases: TGTGCCAGCAGCTCAATGGAACAGGGGGCCCCCCGGGTAGCTTTCTTT.

The chain has TRBV28 and TRBJ2-1; TRBD2 matches 7 bases. This CDR3 is built from 16 residues. CDR1 is MDHEN, CDR2 SYDVKM, per germline. V trimming: 5 bases; J trimming: 4 bases; junction bases outside the gene matches: 11. The DNA of the CDR3 is TGTGCCAGCAGTACCCGGGACTACGATATGTACAATGAGCAGTTCTTC. The encoded protein is CASSTRDYDMYNEQFF.

The rearrangement joins TRBV18 to TRBJ1-1; the D gene is possibly TRBD1 (5 bases). The CDR3 contains 12 residues. Germline CDR1 KGHSH, CDR2 LQKENI. V was pared by 6 bases and J by 5 bases, with 10 bases between. The CDR3 here is CASSQKGTEAFF. DNA for the CDR3: TGTGCCAGCTCGCAAAAGGGGACTGAAGCTTTCTTT.

The J gene is TRBJ1-1, the V gene TRBV7-9; perhaps TRBD1 as D (6 bases). Germline V lookup: CDR1 SEHNR, CDR2 FQNEAQ (reference sequence). V was trimmed by 1 base and J by 3 bases, leaving 15 bases between them. CDR3 size: 16 residues. CDR3 protein: CASSLVLGAHYTEAFF. CDR3 nucleotide sequence: TGTGCCAGCAGCTTAGTTTTGGGGGCCCATTACACTGAAGCTTTCTTT. Variable domain in full (rest from reference TRBV7-9 and TRBJ1-1): DTGVSQNPRHKITKRGQNVTFRCDPISEHNRLYWYRQTLGQGPEFLTYFQNEAQLEKSRLLSDRFSAERPKGSFSTLEIQRTEQGDSAMYLCASSLVLGAHYTEAFFGQGTRLTVV.

The V call is TRBV30, the J call TRBJ1-2; 8 bases are a match to TRBD1. The length of the CDR3 is 12 residues. V shed 4 bases and J 3 bases; nucleotides not matched to a gene: 1. Germline V gene lookup returns CDR1 GTSNPN and CDR2 SVGIG (reference sequence). CDR3 sequence (DNA): TGTGCCTGGACAGGGGGCCACTATGGCTACACCTTC. This gives the protein CAWTGGHYGYTF. Full variable domain (remainder filled in from reference TRBV30 and TRBJ1-2): SQTIHQWPATLVQPVGSPLSLECTVEGTSNPNLYWYRQAAGRGLQLLFYSVGIGQISSEVPQNLSASRPQDRQFILSSKKLLLSDSGFYLCAWTGGHYGYTFGSGTRLTVV.

This clone has only one observation. The chain couples TRBV10-3 to TRBJ2-2; maybe TRBD2 (6 bases). V was cut by 2 bases and J by 5 bases, with 15 bases left in between. Germline V gives CDR1 ENHRY, CDR2 SYGVKD. This CDR3 spans 16 amino acids. CDR3: CAISEDVAEGTGELFF. The DNA for the CDR3 is TGTGCCATCAGTGAGGATGTAGCGGAGGGAACCGGGGAGCTGTTTTTT.

This rearrangement joins TRBV7-9 to TRBJ1-2, with D perhaps matching TRBD1 (6 bases). The V and J ends lost 6 bases and 0 bases respectively, with 20 bases between them. The CDR3 runs 17 residues. The germline V gene encodes CDR1 SEHNR and CDR2 FQNEAQ (reference sequence). In DNA, the CDR3 is TGTGCCAGCAGTCCAGGGGCGGGGGCTACAGCTAACTATGGCTACACCTTC. Protein product: CASSPGAGATANYGYTF.

J is TRBJ2-5 and V is TRBV7-9, with 14 nucleotides matching TRBD2. This CDR3 comprises 18 residues. Germline CDR1 reads SEHNR; CDR2 reads FQNEAQ (reference sequence). The V segment lost 0 bases and the J segment 5 bases; nucleotides outside the gene matches: 8. DNA of the CDR3: TGTGCCAGCAGCTTAGCGCGACTAGCGGGGGGGCCCAGGGAGACCCAGTACTTC. Its translation is CASSLARLAGGPRETQYF.

The J gene is TRBJ1-2, the V gene TRBV30; perhaps TRBD1 as D (6 bases). Germline loops: CDR1 GTSNPN, CDR2 SVGIG (reference sequence). Trimming cost V 0 bases and J 2 bases, with 28 bases left between them. The CDR3 consists of 20 residues. In DNA, the CDR3 is TGTGCCTGGAGTGTCACTTTTAGTACGTCCAAGGACAGAGCGAACTATGGCTACACCTTC. This translates into CAWSVTFSTSKDRANYGYTF.

The chain has TRBV7-3 and TRBJ2-2, with D unclear. Germline CDR1 and CDR2: SGHTA and FQGTGA. CDR3 size: 16 residues. V shed 1 base and J shed 0 bases, with 9 bases lying between them. CDR3 sequence: CASSLNGQSNTGELFF. CDR3 in DNA: TGTGCCAGCAGCTTAAATGGGCAGTCGAACACCGGGGAGCTGTTTTTT.

The V and J genes are TRBV19 and TRBJ1-1; 7 positions match TRBD1. Trimming removed 3 bases from V and 3 bases from J; junction bases left unmatched: 4. The CDR3 sequence is 14 residues long. Per germline, CDR1 LNHDA and CDR2 SQIVND (reference sequence). In DNA, the CDR3 is TGTGCCAGTAGTATTCGGGGACAGCACACTGAAGCTTTCTTT. Amino acids: CASSIRGQHTEAFF.

This chain links TRBV2 with TRBJ1-2; D not resolved. Germline CDR1 SNHLY, CDR2 FYNNEI. This CDR3 region has 12 residues. V lost 1 base and J lost 5, with 5 bases in between. The CDR3 loop is CASSEGQYGYTF. The CDR3 DNA is TGTGCCAGCAGTGAAGGCCAGTATGGCTACACCTTC.

This chain joins TRBV9 and TRBJ2-3; 7 nucleotides align to TRBD2. CDR3 length equals 15 residues. In germline, CDR1 is SGDLS, CDR2 YYNGEE. Trimming cost V 4 bases and J 6 bases; bases outside gene matches: 11. The DNA of the CDR3 is TGTGCCAGCAGCCTGCTGGCGGGAGCCTCTGATACGCAGTATTTT. Encoded protein: CASSLLAGASDTQYF.

This chain links TRBV28 with TRBJ1-2; TRBD1 might be the D (5 bases). CDR3 length equals 11 residues. V dropped 8 bases and J dropped 4 bases, with 8 bases sitting between them. CDR1 is MDHEN, CDR2 SYDVKM, per germline. The CDR3 is CASGAIYGYTF. The CDR3 coding sequence is TGTGCCAGCGGGGCCATCTATGGCTACACCTTC.

V is TRBV12-3 or TRBV12-4 and J is TRBJ2-3; a weak D match, TRBD2 (5 bases). This CDR3 spans 13 amino acids. V lost 7 bases, J lost 1 base, and 9 bases lay in between. The CDR3 reads CASTPRGTDTQYF. CDR3 nucleotides: TGTGCCAGCACCCCGAGGGGCACAGATACGCAGTATTTT.

The J gene is TRBJ1-5, the V gene TRBV5-1; the match to TRBD1 covers 9 bases. V shed 4 bases and J 6 bases; nucleotides not matched to a gene: 8. This CDR3 region has 15 residues. Germline CDR1 is SGHRS and CDR2 is YFSETQ. The CDR3 DNA reads TGCGCCAGCAGCGAGGGGACAGGGAATGGTCAGCCCCAGCATTTT. Its translation: CASSEGTGNGQPQHF. The variable domain in full, completed from reference TRBV5-1 and TRBJ1-5, reads KAGVTQTPRYLIKTRGQQVTLSCSPISGHRSVSWYQQTPGQGLQFLFEYFSETQRNKGNFPGRFSGRQFSNSRSEMNVSTLELGDSALYLCASSEGTGNGQPQHFGDGTRLSIL.

J is TRBJ1-4 and V is TRBV29-1; tentative D call: TRBD1 (5 bases). The V end lost 6 bases, the J end lost 5 bases, and 10 bases lay between the germline ends. In germline, CDR1 is SQVTM, CDR2 ANQGSEA. This CDR3 has 12 amino acids. DNA of the CDR3: TGCAGCGTGAGGGGTGGGAATGAAAAACTGTTTTTT. This gives the protein CSVRGGNEKLFF. Complete variable domain (other parts from reference TRBV29-1 and TRBJ1-4): SAVISQKPSRDICQRGTSLTIQCQVDSQVTMMFWYRQQPGQSLTLIATANQGSEATYESGFVIDKFPISRPNLTFSTLTVSNMSPEDSSIYLCSVRGGNEKLFFGSGTQLSVL.